Below are 26 T cell receptor beta chains sequenced from a single sample in a study of T cell changes during pregnancy in multiple sclerosis. The repertoire was sequenced with immunoSEQ multiplex PCR; TCRdb's copy has only in-frame clones and lacks some. The sample includes approximately 68,000 clones, roughly nine tenths of them seen just once. Material: peripheral blood, obtained in the third trimester of pregnancy. The receptors come from a female donor in good health, enrolled as a control in a pregnancy study.

Here the CDR3 reads CASSPSLAGANTGELFF. As DNA, the CDR3 is TGTGCCAGCAGCCCGTCCTTAGCGGGGGCGAACACCGGGGAGCTGTTTTTT. The chain carries TRBV7-2 and TRBJ2-2, with 9 nucleotides matching TRBD2. Looked up from germline, CDR1 is SGHTA and CDR2 is FQGNSA. The CDR3 covers 17 residues. V shed 5 bases, J shed 0 bases, and the junction held 7 bases outside the gene matches.

This clone appeared once. The gene calls are TRBV2 and TRBJ2-5; weak D call: TRBD1 (5 bases). Germline CDR1 is SNHLY and CDR2 is FYNNEI. The ends were cut back, 8 bases at V and 5 bases at J, with 18 bases in the middle. The CDR3 consists of 14 residues. CDR3 sequence (DNA): TGTGCCAGCGCCTGGACAAAGGGCCAGGAGACCCAGTACTTC. Translated, it gives CASAWTKGQETQYF.

The V call is TRBV5-6, the J call TRBJ2-1; D may be TRBD1 (5 bases). The CDR3 is 17 amino acids. V was trimmed by 4 bases and J by 0 bases, leaving 17 bases between them. Per the germline V gene, CDR1 is SGHDT and CDR2 is YYEEEE. CDR3 sequence (DNA): TGTGCCAGCAGCCCCCTCAGGGTTTCAAGCTCCTACAATGAGCAGTTCTTC. Amino acids: CASSPLRVSSSYNEQFF.

The CDR3, as DNA: TGTGCTAGTGGTTTGGCAGCGGGGGCCACAGATACGCAGTATTTT. It codes for CASGLAAGATDTQYF. V usage is TRBV12-5 and J usage is TRBJ2-3; 8 bases align to TRBD2. The CDR3 consists of 15 residues. Germline V CDR1 and CDR2: LGHNT, FRNRAP. After removal of 1 base from V and 2 bases from J, the junction contained 2 bases not matched to a gene.

The chain has TRBV13 and TRBJ1-1; D is uncertain. Per the germline V gene, CDR1 is PRHDT and CDR2 is FYEKMQ (reference sequence). The V gene lost 2 bases and the J gene lost 2 bases, with 3 bases spanning the gap. There are 12 residues in the CDR3. The CDR3 here is CASSLRNTEAFF. Written as DNA, the CDR3 is TGTGCCAGCAGCTTACGTAACACTGAAGCTTTCTTT.

The chain has TRBV19 and TRBJ1-5; TRBD1 agrees at 8 bases. The germline V gene encodes CDR1 LNHDA and CDR2 SQIVND (reference sequence). The CDR3 covers 15 residues. After removal of 4 bases from V and 5 bases from J, the junction contained 7 bases not matched to a gene. CDR3 nucleotides: TGTGCCAGTAGTACGGACAGGGCGGTACATCAGCCCCAGCATTTT. Protein product: CASSTDRAVHQPQHF.

This clone was detected only once. V usage is TRBV30 and J usage is TRBJ2-5; TRBD2 agrees at 10 bases. The CDR3 totals 14 residues. V was pared by 2 bases and J by 4 bases, with 4 bases of the junction left unmatched. Germline-derived CDR1 and CDR2 are GTSNPN and SVGIG (reference sequence). CDR3: CAWSRVAGGETQYF. The CDR3 DNA sequence: TGTGCCTGGAGTAGGGTAGCGGGAGGAGAGACCCAGTACTTC.

The rearrangement joins TRBV6-1 to TRBJ1-3; D is ambiguous. Germline assignment: CDR1 MNHNS and CDR2 SASEGT. Deletions cut 1 base from V and 0 bases from J, with 7 bases between. The CDR3 is 15 amino acids. The CDR3 nucleotides are TGTGCCAGCAGTGAAGTACCAGACTCTGGAAACACCATATATTTT. Its translation is CASSEVPDSGNTIYF.

The chain carries TRBV7-9 and TRBJ2-5; TRBD1 matches at 8 bases. V dropped 5 bases and J dropped 5; count of bases not matched to a gene: 13. In germline, CDR1 is SEHNR, CDR2 FQNEAQ (reference sequence). This CDR3 is built from 16 residues. Here the CDR3 DNA reads TGTGCCAGCAGCCCTCCGGGACAGGCGCCGGTGGAGACCCAGTACTTC. This sequence encodes CASSPPGQAPVETQYF.

This clone showed up just once. CDR3 protein: CASSLVSSEYNEQFF. CDR3 nucleotides: TGTGCCAGCAGCTTAGTTTCTAGCGAGTACAATGAGCAGTTCTTC. The chain couples TRBV7-2 to TRBJ2-1, with a tentative D call TRBD2 (6 bases). Germline CDR1 SGHTA, CDR2 FQGNSA. The V end was cut by 1 base, the J end by 4 bases, with 11 bases between. This CDR3 spans 15 amino acids.

The chain uses TRBV4-1 and TRBJ1-1; no firm D call. V lost 0 bases and J 0 bases, leaving 11 bases between the germline ends. The CDR3 is 16 amino acids. Germline CDR1 reads MGHRA; CDR2 reads YSYEKL. This CDR3 is CASSQDRRVLNTEAFF. DNA for the CDR3: TGCGCCAGCAGCCAAGATCGCCGGGTCCTGAACACTGAAGCTTTCTTT.

The chain has TRBV5-4 and TRBJ2-7; 8 nucleotides align to TRBD1. The CDR3 has 14 amino acids. CDR1 is SGHNT and CDR2 is YYREEE in the germline V gene (reference sequence). Trimming removed 0 bases from V and 6 bases from J; junction bases left unmatched: 5. CDR3 protein: CASSLAGGTREQYF. The CDR3 coding sequence is TGTGCCAGCAGCTTGGCAGGGGGCACCCGCGAGCAGTACTTC.

The chain has TRBV9 and TRBJ1-2, with a weak D call TRBD1 (6 bases). Trimming took 3 bases from V and 4 from J, leaving 16 bases between them. There are 15 residues in the CDR3. CDR1 and CDR2 (germline): SGDLS, YYNGEE. For the CDR3, the DNA is TGTGCCAGCAGCGCAGGGGAAGGCGGGGGCTATGGCTACACCTTC. This translates into CASSAGEGGGYGYTF.

V gene TRBV5-1 combines with J gene TRBJ1-6, with 11 bases identical to TRBD1. V dropped 4 bases and J dropped 3; count of bases not matched to a gene: 3. The CDR3 is made up of 16 amino acids. Germline V gene sequence: CDR1 SGHRS, CDR2 YFSETQ. The CDR3 DNA follows: TGCGCCAGCAGCGACGGGACAGGGGGCTATAATTCACCCCTCCACTTT. Translation gives CASSDGTGGYNSPLHF.

Concerning this clone itself: One junction end disagrees with the germline gene, perhaps due to a read error. This sequence joins TRBV7-2 and TRBJ2-7; TRBD2 matches 9 bases. The length of the CDR3 is 15 residues. Germline assignment: CDR1 SGHTA and CDR2 FQGNSA. As DNA, the CDR3 is TGTGCCAGCAGCGTACAACCGGGACTAGCTGGAACCCTGTCCTTC. This translates into CASSVQPGLAGTLSF.

V and J are TRBV13 and TRBJ2-1; D is possibly TRBD2 (5 bases). Germline CDR1 is PRHDT and CDR2 is FYEKMQ (reference sequence). This CDR3 is built from 15 residues. V was shortened by 5 bases and J by 4 bases, with 15 bases between the two germline ends. CDR3 bases: TGTGCCAGCAGCCCCATTTTGGAGGATTACAATGAGCAGTTCTTC. This encodes CASSPILEDYNEQFF.

J is TRBJ1-6 and V is TRBV19; 9 bases agree with TRBD1. The CDR3 consists of 15 residues. The germline V gene encodes CDR1 LNHDA and CDR2 SQIVND (reference sequence). V shed 2 bases, J shed 7 bases, and the junction held 3 bases outside the gene matches. CDR3 DNA sequence: TGTGCCAGTAGTATACGGACAGGGGCGAATTCACCCCTCCACTTT. Protein: CASSIRTGANSPLHF. The full variable domain, in which reference TRBV19 and TRBJ1-6 provide the parts outside the CDR3, is DGGITQSPKYLFRKEGQNVTLSCEQNLNHDAMYWYRQDPGQGLRLIYYSQIVNDFQKGDIAEGYSVSREKKESFPLTVTSAQKNPTAFYLCASSIRTGANSPLHFGNGTRLTVT.

The rearrangement uses TRBV4-2 and TRBJ2-2; TRBD2 agrees at 13 bases. Unmatched junction bases numbered 15, after V lost 5 bases and J lost 6 bases. This CDR3 contains 19 residues. The germline V gene encodes CDR1 LGHNA and CDR2 YNFKEQ. CDR3 nucleotide sequence: TGTGCCAGCAGCGCACCCGGGACTAGCGGGGATTTTTCCCCCGGGGAGCTGTTTTTT. Amino acids: CASSAPGTSGDFSPGELFF.

The chain recombines TRBV4-1 with TRBJ1-2; tentatively, D is TRBD1 (5 bases). The germline V and J ends were trimmed by 4 bases and 3 bases, with 6 bases remaining between them. The germline V gene has CDR1 MGHRA and CDR2 YSYEKL. The CDR3 has 12 residues. The CDR3 DNA sequence: TGCGCCAGCAGCCCGGGGGACTATGGCTACACCTTC. This gives the protein CASSPGDYGYTF.

This chain joins TRBV5-4 and TRBJ1-1, with D unclear. Trimming removed 4 bases from V and 0 bases from J, with 7 bases in between. There are 13 residues in the CDR3. Germline V gene sequence: CDR1 SGHNT, CDR2 YYREEE (reference sequence). The CDR3 protein is CASSPGLNTEAFF. The CDR3 nucleotides are TGTGCCAGCAGCCCAGGATTGAACACTGAAGCTTTCTTT.

The chain couples TRBV7-9 to TRBJ1-1; D may be TRBD1 (6 bases). The CDR3 extends over 16 amino acids. From germline, CDR1 is SEHNR and CDR2 FQNEAQ (reference sequence). Trimming took off 2 bases at V and 3 bases at J, with 16 bases between the two ends. The CDR3: CASSLRAGEGDTEAFF. The DNA for the CDR3 is TGTGCCAGCAGCTTACGGGCAGGGGAAGGTGACACTGAAGCTTTCTTT.

This clone was detected once. The rearrangement joins TRBV5-4 to TRBJ1-6; D possibly corresponds to TRBD1 (5 bases). This CDR3 has 13 amino acids. The V and J ends lost 7 bases and 6 bases respectively, with 11 bases between them. The germline gives CDR1 SGHNT, CDR2 YYREEE (reference sequence). CDR3 loop: CASQTETNSPLHF. The CDR3 DNA follows: TGTGCCAGCCAGACAGAGACTAATTCACCCCTCCACTTT.

The rearrangement joins TRBV4-3 to TRBJ1-3; 7 bases agree with TRBD1. The CDR3 spans 17 residues. Germline V gene lookup returns CDR1 LGHNA and CDR2 YSLEER. Trimming removed 1 base from V and 0 bases from J; junction bases left unmatched: 6. This CDR3 is CASSQAPGGSSGNTIYF. As DNA, the CDR3 is TGCGCCAGCAGCCAAGCTCCAGGGGGTTCCTCTGGAAACACCATATATTTT.

This chain joins TRBV25-1 and TRBJ2-5, with a possible D match to TRBD2 (7 bases). The J call is doubtful: the DNA matches TRBJ2-7 better. CDR1 MGHDK and CDR2 SYGVNS come from the germline V gene. CDR3 size: 15 residues. CDR3 in DNA: TGTGCCAGCGGGAACGGGCGGGGGCCTAGCTACGAGCAGTACTTC. This sequence encodes CASGNGRGPSYEQYF.

The J gene is TRBJ1-2, the V gene TRBV5-1; a weak D match, TRBD1 (5 bases). There are 16 residues in the CDR3. V lost 4 bases to trimming and J lost 8 bases, with 24 bases between them. Germline V lookup: CDR1 SGHRS, CDR2 YFSETQ. As DNA, the CDR3 is TGCGCCAGCAGCCCGACCCCCGGGGGGGAGATGAAAGGCTACACCTTC. It translates to CASSPTPGGEMKGYTF. Full variable domain (remainder filled in from reference TRBV5-1 and TRBJ1-2): KAGVTQTPRYLIKTRGQQVTLSCSPISGHRSVSWYQQTPGQGLQFLFEYFSETQRNKGNFPGRFSGRQFSNSRSEMNVSTLELGDSALYLCASSPTPGGEMKGYTFGSGTRLTVV.

The V and J genes are TRBV19 and TRBJ1-4; D gene unclear. Per the germline V gene, CDR1 is LNHDA and CDR2 is SQIVND (reference sequence). The CDR3 runs to 16 residues. V was clipped by 3 bases and J by 2 bases, with 13 bases between them. The CDR3: CASSIRLGRTNEKLFF. The CDR3 DNA follows: TGTGCCAGTAGTATTCGGCTGGGGAGGACTAATGAAAAACTGTTTTTT. Drawing the rest from reference TRBV19 and TRBJ1-4, the complete variable domain is DGGITQSPKYLFRKEGQNVTLSCEQNLNHDAMYWYRQDPGQGLRLIYYSQIVNDFQKGDIAEGYSVSREKKESFPLTVTSAQKNPTAFYLCASSIRLGRTNEKLFFGSGTQLSVL.